This record looks at one TCR beta chain sequence and its context. This clonotype showed up just a few times. Its antigen target is currently unknown. No per-base quality is available; no much larger clone lies one base away. The method was 5' RACE. Sequencing was performed on an Illumina HiSeq 2500. The second PCR ran for roughly 7 to 11 cycles and used a J-beta primer mix along with a sample-barcoded 5' primer. A unique molecular identifier was introduced onto each TCR beta cDNA molecule by a template-switch 5' adaptor carrying 12 random nucleotides. Each sample yielded at least 3 million CDR3-containing paired-end reads. First-strand cDNA synthesis was performed from all RNA using the Mint cDNA synthesis kit, with priming by a TRBC-specific oligonucleotide. Following uracil-DNA glycosylase treatment, all cDNA underwent a first 18-cycle PCR with the universal primers M1SS and BC2_uni_R. Turning to the authors' computational methods: For normalization, 1 million high-quality reads were randomly selected from each sample, with every read carrying a distinct molecular identifier. Reads with shared molecular identifiers were discarded instead of being binned into consensus sequences. MiTCR, with a Q25 quality threshold and the strictest error-elimination algorithm, was used for CDR3 identification, clonotype clustering and error correction. A nonparametric unseen species model using Euler transformation provided a lower-bound estimate of total TCR beta diversity. TCRdb's own reprocessing of the public reads used fastp at Q25 and MiXCR and kept productive beta chains. Identical CDR3 proteins give one entry, which carries the most common genes and DNA. TCRdb, rather than the study authors, made the V and J calls. Here the sample has 1 million or so distinct CDR3 sequences; around 43% occur a single time. 15% to 20% of the sample goes to the ten largest clones.

Systemically healthy Caucasian individuals from Russia, some 38 in total and aged roughly 6 to 100 years, were included as donors. Each donor gave around 9 milliliters of peripheral blood, collected into EDTA-treated Vacutainer tubes. PBMCs were isolated by Ficoll-Paque density-gradient centrifugation, with at least 6 million obtained per sample. Trizol reagent was used to extract total RNA from PBMCs, with at least 5.5 micrograms per sample. For every donor, an aliquot of PBMCs went through flow cytometry to measure the percentages of naive CD45RAhigh/CD27high T cells. The data stem from a study of blood T cells in healthy people across ages (dated by TCRdb to the mid-2010s). Concerning the study at large: In model experiments, template switching captured about one uniquely barcoded TCR beta cDNA molecule for every two T cells. The study measured age-related changes in TCR beta repertoire diversity using deep sequencing normalized with unique cDNA molecular identifiers. The donors were split into four age groups: young (average 16 years), middle-aged (roughly 42), aged (more than 60) and long-lived (roughly 88). To avoid experimental bias, donors of different ages were spread randomly across the sequencing lanes. Using the same blood draw, the study looked at two additional independent replicas of 1 million unique cDNA reads for two donors, one aged 18 to 30 and the other aged 80 or older.

Summary of the overall study and its limitations: Since profiling was done on bulk unsorted PBMCs, naive and antigen-experienced compartments could not be conclusively compared. Estimates of total diversity based on one million sequenced T cells were regarded as lower bounds and as underestimates. Observed TCR beta diversity correlated strongly with the percentage of naive T cells measured by flow cytometry. The long-lived group showed more naive CD4+ T cells, fewer expanded clones and increased TCR diversity than the aged group, suggesting age selection. Observed TCR beta diversity per million T cells fell roughly linearly with age, and a significant reduction was already apparent by age around 40. Because donor CMV infection status was unknown, age-related changes in expanded clonotypes were potentially confounded.

This sequence was found in a woman aged 60 to 75 in good health. The sequencing sample was made of blood.

Read as DNA, the sequence is TGTGCCAGCAGACTCGCCGGGACTAGCCTCGAGCAGTACTTC. It is translated as CASRLAGTSLEQYF. The chain joins TRBV6-5 to TRBJ2-7; 9 bases in the junction line up with TRBD2. Per the germline V gene, MNHEY is the CDR1 and SVGAGI is the CDR2. Trimming leaves V shorter by 6 bases and J shorter by 6 bases, with the junction holding 9 bases beyond the gene matches. CDR3 length: 14 amino acids, cysteine to phenylalanine. Solely the CDR3 DNA is kept, with 42 bases framed from the first base.